This T cell receptor beta chain was profiled in a study of cytotoxic CD8 clonotypes in ibrutinib-treated CLL. The study, taken as a whole, reports: On treatment, the uncommon public clonotypes contracted or remained stable. At baseline, clonality was higher than in age-matched healthy donors and correlated with CD8+ counts.

The intended depth for sequencing was 1 in 200,000 to 1 in 1 million T cells. Clones were read by immunoSEQ multiplex PCR, and TCRdb kept only the in-frame ones, dropping some. Of about 15,000 clones in the sample, roughly two thirds were seen once. About this clone itself: What it recognizes is unknown.

The V gene end was trimmed by 2 bases and the J gene end by 7 bases; junction bases not matched to a gene: 10. The length of the CDR3 is 16 residues. Germline lookup yields CDR1 SGHDN and CDR2 FVKESK. The chain employs TRBV14 and TRBJ2-1; the match to TRBD2 covers 8 bases. The sequence came from a human donor with chronic lymphocytic leukemia. This material consisted of PBMCs, taken before ibrutinib treatment. CDR3 loop: CASSQISGSPRNEQFF. The CDR3, as DNA: TGTGCCAGCAGCCAAATAAGCGGGAGCCCAAGGAATGAGCAGTTCTTC.